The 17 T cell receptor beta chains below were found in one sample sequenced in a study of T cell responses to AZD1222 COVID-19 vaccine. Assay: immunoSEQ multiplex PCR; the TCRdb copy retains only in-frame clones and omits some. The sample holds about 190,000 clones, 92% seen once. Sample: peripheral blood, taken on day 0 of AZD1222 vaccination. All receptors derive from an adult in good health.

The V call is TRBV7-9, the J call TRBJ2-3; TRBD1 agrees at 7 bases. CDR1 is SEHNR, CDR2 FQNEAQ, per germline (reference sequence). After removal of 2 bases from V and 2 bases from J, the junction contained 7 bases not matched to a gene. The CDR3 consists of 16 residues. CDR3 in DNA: TGTGCCAGCAGCTTATTGGGACAGCGGCCCACAGATACGCAGTATTTT. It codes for CASSLLGQRPTDTQYF.

This chain's CDR3 is CASSVGAGNYEQYF. The DNA of the CDR3 is TGTGCCAGCAGCGTAGGCGCGGGGAACTACGAGCAGTACTTC. The V call is TRBV9, the J call TRBJ2-7; a weak D match, TRBD2 (6 bases). Trimming took 0 bases from V and 3 from J, leaving 10 bases between them. CDR1 and CDR2 from the germline V gene are SGDLS and YYNGEE. This CDR3 comprises 14 residues.

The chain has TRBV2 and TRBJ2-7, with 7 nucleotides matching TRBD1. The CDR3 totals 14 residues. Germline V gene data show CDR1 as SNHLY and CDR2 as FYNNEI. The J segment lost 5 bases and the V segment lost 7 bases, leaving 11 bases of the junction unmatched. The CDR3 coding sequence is TGTGCCAGCAAACGGACAGGTTACGGCGACGAGCAGTACTTC. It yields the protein CASKRTGYGDEQYF. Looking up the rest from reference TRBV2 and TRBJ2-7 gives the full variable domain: EPEVTQTPSHQVTQMGQEVILRCVPISNHLYFYWYRQILGQKVEFLVSFYNNEISEKSEIFDDQFSVERPDGSNFTLKIRSTKLEDSAMYFCASKRTGYGDEQYFGPGTRLTVT.

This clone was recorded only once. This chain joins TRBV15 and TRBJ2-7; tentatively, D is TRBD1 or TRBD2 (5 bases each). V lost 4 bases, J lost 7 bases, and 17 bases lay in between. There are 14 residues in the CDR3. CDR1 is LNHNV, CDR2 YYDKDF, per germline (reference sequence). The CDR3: CATSTRDGPGEQYF. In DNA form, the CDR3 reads TGTGCCACCAGCACCCGGGACGGGCCGGGTGAGCAGTACTTC.

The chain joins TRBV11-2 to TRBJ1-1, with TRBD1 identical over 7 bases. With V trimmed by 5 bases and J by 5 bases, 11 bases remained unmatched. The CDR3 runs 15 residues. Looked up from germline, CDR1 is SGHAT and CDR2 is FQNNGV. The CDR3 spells CASSPQVTGRTEAFF. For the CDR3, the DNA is TGTGCCAGCAGCCCCCAGGTGACAGGGCGGACTGAAGCTTTCTTT.

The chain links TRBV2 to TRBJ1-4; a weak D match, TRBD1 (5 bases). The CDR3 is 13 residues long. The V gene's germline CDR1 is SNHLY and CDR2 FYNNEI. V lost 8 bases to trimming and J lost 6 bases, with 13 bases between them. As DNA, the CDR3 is TGTGCCAGCCTCCGGGACCCCTATGAAAAACTGTTTTTT. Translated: CASLRDPYEKLFF.

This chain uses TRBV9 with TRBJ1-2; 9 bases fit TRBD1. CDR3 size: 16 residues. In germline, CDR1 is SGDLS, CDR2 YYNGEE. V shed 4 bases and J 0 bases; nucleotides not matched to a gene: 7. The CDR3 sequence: CASSTPGTGSNYGYTF. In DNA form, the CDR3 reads TGTGCCAGCAGCACCCCCGGGACAGGGTCTAACTATGGCTACACCTTC.

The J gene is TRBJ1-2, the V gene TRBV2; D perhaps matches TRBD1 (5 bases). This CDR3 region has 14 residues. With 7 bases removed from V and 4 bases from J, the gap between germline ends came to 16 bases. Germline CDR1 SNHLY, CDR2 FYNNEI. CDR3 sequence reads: CASTYGGTVYGYTF. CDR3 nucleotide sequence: TGTGCCAGCACCTATGGGGGGACGGTCTATGGCTACACCTTC.

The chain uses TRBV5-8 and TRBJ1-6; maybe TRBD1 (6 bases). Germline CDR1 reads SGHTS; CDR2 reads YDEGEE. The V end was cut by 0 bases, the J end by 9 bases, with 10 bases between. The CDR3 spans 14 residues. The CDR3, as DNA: TGTGCCAGCAGCTTGGTGGGGGCCTCTTCACCCCTCCACTTT. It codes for CASSLVGASSPLHF.

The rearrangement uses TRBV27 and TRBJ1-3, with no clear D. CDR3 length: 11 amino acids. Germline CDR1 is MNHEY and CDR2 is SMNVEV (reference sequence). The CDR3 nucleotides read TGTGCAGCATGGTCTGGAAACACCATATATTTT. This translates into CAAWSGNTIYF.

CDR3 coding DNA: TGTGCCAGTATCCCCAGGGAGGGCCCTTACAATCAGCCCCAGCATTTT. Encoded protein: CASIPREGPYNQPQHF. V gene TRBV19 combines with J gene TRBJ1-5; perhaps TRBD1 as D (5 bases). This CDR3 spans 16 amino acids. The ends were cut back, 7 bases at V and 3 bases at J, with 19 bases in the middle. Germline assignment: CDR1 LNHDA and CDR2 SQIVND (reference sequence).

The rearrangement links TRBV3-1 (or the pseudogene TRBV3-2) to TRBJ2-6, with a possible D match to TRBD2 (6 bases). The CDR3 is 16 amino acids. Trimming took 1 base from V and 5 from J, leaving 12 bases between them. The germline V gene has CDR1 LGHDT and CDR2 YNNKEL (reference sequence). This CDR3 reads CASSQAGGIRANVLTF. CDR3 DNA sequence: TGTGCCAGCAGCCAAGCGGGCGGGATTAGGGCCAACGTCCTGACTTTC.

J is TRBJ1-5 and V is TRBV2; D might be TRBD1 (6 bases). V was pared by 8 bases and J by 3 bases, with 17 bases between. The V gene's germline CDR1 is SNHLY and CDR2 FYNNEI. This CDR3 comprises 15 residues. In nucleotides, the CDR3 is TGTGCCAGCGGTGGATTAGGACAGTACAATCAGCCCCAGCATTTT. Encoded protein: CASGGLGQYNQPQHF.

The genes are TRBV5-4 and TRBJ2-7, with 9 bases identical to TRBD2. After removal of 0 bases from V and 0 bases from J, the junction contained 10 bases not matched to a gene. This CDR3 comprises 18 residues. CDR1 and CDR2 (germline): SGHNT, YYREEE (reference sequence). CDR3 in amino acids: CASSLEGRGGKTSYEQYF. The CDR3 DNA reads TGTGCCAGCAGCTTGGAGGGGCGGGGGGGCAAGACCTCCTACGAGCAGTACTTC. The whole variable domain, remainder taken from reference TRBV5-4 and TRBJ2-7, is ETGVTQSPTHLIKTRGQQVTLRCSSQSGHNTVSWYQQALGQGPQFIFQYYREEENGRGNFPPRFSGLQFPNYSSELNVNALELDDSALYLCASSLEGRGGKTSYEQYFGPGTRLTVT.

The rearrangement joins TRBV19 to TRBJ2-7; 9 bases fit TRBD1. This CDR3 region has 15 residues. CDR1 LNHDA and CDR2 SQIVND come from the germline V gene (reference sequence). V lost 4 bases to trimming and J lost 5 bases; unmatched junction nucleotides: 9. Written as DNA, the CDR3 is TGTGCCAGTAGTACGCCGGACAGGGGTTTCCACGAGCAGTACTTC. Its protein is CASSTPDRGFHEQYF.

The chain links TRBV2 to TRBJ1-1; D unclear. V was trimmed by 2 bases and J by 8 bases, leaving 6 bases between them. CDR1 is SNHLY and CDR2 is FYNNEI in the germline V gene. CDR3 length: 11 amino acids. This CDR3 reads CASSESQEAFF. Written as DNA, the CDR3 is TGTGCCAGCAGTGAATCGCAGGAAGCTTTCTTT. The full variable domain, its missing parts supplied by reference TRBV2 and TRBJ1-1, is EPEVTQTPSHQVTQMGQEVILRCVPISNHLYFYWYRQILGQKVEFLVSFYNNEISEKSEIFDDQFSVERPDGSNFTLKIRSTKLEDSAMYFCASSESQEAFFGQGTRLTVV.

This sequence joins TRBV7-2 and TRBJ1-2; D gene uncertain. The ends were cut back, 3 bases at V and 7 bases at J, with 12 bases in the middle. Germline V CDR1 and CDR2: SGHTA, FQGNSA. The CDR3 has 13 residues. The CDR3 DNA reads TGTGCCAGCAGCTTGGCGAAGGATGGTGGCTACACCTTC. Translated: CASSLAKDGGYTF.